This T cell receptor beta chain is drawn from a study of T cells in Graves' hyperthyroidism and ophthalmopathy. Trimming took 6 bases from V and 4 from J; bases not matched to a gene: 6. This CDR3 is built from 14 residues. The germline gives CDR1 SNHLY, CDR2 FYNNEI. Clinical Activity Scores of at least 3, NOSPECS grades of at least 4 and durations under 3 months characterized ophthalmopathy patients. There were TCR beta CDR3 regions amplified from RNA transcripts. RT-PCR in the first round (using the HTBI primer set) targeted the TCR CDR3. TCRdb reprocessed the multiplex PCR reads with MiXCR, giving one entry per CDR3 protein. The table records around 500,000 distinct CDR3 sequences, roughly 16% of them present only once. This clonotype was observed at least ten times.

The source of this sequence is a woman aged 25 to 39 with Graves' ophthalmopathy. Sequenced: blood. V gene TRBV2 combines with J gene TRBJ2-1, with 7 bases that match TRBD2. CDR3 residues: CASRGGSSYNEQFF. The CDR3 DNA follows: TGTGCCAGCAGGGGGGGGTCTTCATACAATGAGCAGTTCTTC.